This TCR beta chain is drawn from a study of shared clonotypes between healthy human individuals. Study results and limitations: Only blood samples were collected, and tissue repertoires likely differ.

Points on this clone: Its matching antigen is unknown.

V lost 6 bases and J 4 bases, leaving 11 bases between the germline ends. Germline V lookup: CDR1 SGHRS, CDR2 YFSETQ. This CDR3 is 13 amino acids long. Here immunoSEQ multiplex PCR was the method, and the copy in TCRdb shows in-frame clones only, minus some. Here the sample spans 2,500,000 or so clones, under 95% being singletons. This chain joins TRBV5-1 and TRBJ2-1; D may be TRBD1 (5 bases). The clonotype originates from a man younger than 30 in good health. Some clones in this sample may be carry-over from other donors' samples. What was sequenced was naive CD4+ T cells from PBMCs. Subset denoted: CD45RA+ positively selected. CDR3 amino acids: CASTKDTYNEQFF. In nucleotides, the CDR3 is TGCGCCAGCACCAAGGACACATACAATGAGCAGTTCTTC.